Detailed here is one T cell receptor beta chain. The antigen this receptor binds is unknown. Within one base of it there is no much larger clone, and no base qualities were kept. From the germline V gene, CDR1 is MNHNS and CDR2 is SASEGT. There are 14 amino acids in the CDR3, from cysteine to phenylalanine inclusive. The kept DNA is CDR3 alone, 42 bases in frame from the first base. The trim is 7 bases for V and 0 bases for J, with a gap of 13 bases between the germline ends. The data are from a study of the immune and genomic landscape of osteosarcoma (dated by TCRdb to the early 2020s). Regarding the study in general: The overall cohort included a few dozen pediatric and adult patients with high-grade osteosarcoma, and the median age at diagnosis was around 28 years (range roughly 5-81). The study aimed to explain the limited clinical activity of immune checkpoint inhibitors in osteosarcoma. Poor-risk disease was overrepresented in the cohort, as 73% of patients had an unfavorable pathologic response to standard therapy and about 63% had died. Each of three patients provided a couple of samples from the same tumor site. To characterize the osteosarcoma immunogenomic landscape, TCR sequencing results were integrated with transcriptome, protein array and immunostaining data. In the overall cohort, 45% to 60% of patients were male, and localized disease at diagnosis was presented by 75% to 80% of patients. Osteosarcoma specimens were profiled with whole genome, RNA and T-cell receptor sequencing plus immunohistochemistry and reverse phase protein arrays so that immunogenic potential could be defined. Paper-wide results and their limitations: Sample size was not determined by any statistical method, because osteosarcoma is rare and every possible sample was collected. Productive TCR clonality was low overall, averaging about 0.091 with a maximum of roughly 0.3, suggesting limited T-cell clonal expansion. About five cases had a single hyperexpanded clone dominating the repertoire, and all had fewer than 100 T-cell clonotypes. TCR productive clonality was greater in the immune-hot C3 cluster than in the cold C1 cluster, although TCR productive clonality remained low overall. Along with the frozen tumor specimens, matched blood was collected from just a couple of patients. Rather than matched normal tissue, external data from normal skin and healthy peripheral blood provided the clonality benchmarks.

Post-treatment primary, local recurrence and metastasis tumors from poor-prognosis patients were used as specimens. The ImmunoSEQ Assay (Adaptive Biotechnologies) was used to immunosequence the CDR3 regions of the TCR beta chain. On the authors' methods: The ImmunoSEQ Analyzer platform was used to export TCRB rearrangements, read counts, read proportions and gene usage. T-cell clonality was calculated from productive rearrangements as 1 minus Pielou's evenness. In the clonal space homeostasis analysis, clonotypes were binned as rare, small, medium, large or hyperexpanded (0.01 to 1 of the repertoire). TCR productive clonality was compared across immune clusters C1, C2 and C3 using the Wilcoxon rank sum test. TCRdb retrieved this table from immuneACCESS and kept in-frame rearrangements only. Not all clones are present; in checked studies, unresolved V genes account for under half, and no reason is known for the remainder. That table is the source of V, J and clone size, and D and trimming were worked out from the DNA. The sample table contains more than 8,000 clones; only one count was recorded for 70% to 80% of them. 18% of the sample belongs to the ten largest clones.

The clonotype was recovered from a human donor with osteosarcoma. This chain is built from TRBV6-1 and TRBJ2-7; the D gene is perhaps TRBD1, on 5 matching bases. Sequenced material: osteosarcoma tumor tissue from the lung. The CDR3: CASTYQGGSYEQYF. Read as DNA, the sequence is TGTGCCAGCACCTACCAGGGTGGCTCCTACGAGCAGTACTTC.